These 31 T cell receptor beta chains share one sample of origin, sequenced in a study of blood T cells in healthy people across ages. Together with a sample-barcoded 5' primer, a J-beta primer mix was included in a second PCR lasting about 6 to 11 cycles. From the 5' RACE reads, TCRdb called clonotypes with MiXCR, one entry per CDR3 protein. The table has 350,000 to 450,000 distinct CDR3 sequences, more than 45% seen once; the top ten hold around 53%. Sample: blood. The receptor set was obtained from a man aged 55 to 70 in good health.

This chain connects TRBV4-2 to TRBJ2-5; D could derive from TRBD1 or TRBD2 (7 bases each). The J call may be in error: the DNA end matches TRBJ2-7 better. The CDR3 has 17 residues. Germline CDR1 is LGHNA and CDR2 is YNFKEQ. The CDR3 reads CASSQARGAGGNYEQYF. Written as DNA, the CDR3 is TGTGCCAGCAGCCAAGCTCGGGGGGCAGGGGGTAATTACGAGCAGTACTTC.

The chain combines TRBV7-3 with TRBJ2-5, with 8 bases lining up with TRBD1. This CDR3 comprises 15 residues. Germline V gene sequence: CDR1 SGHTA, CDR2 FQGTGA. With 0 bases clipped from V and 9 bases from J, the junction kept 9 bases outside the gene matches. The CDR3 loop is CASSLTRTGGIAQYF. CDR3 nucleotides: TGTGCCAGCAGCTTAACACGTACAGGGGGGATAGCCCAGTACTTC.

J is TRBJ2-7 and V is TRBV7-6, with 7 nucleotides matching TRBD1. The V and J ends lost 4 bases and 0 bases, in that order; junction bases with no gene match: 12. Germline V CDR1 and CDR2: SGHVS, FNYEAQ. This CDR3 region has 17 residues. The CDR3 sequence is CASSSPNMAGGSYEQYF. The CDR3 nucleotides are TGTGCCAGCAGCTCCCCCAATATGGCAGGGGGCTCCTACGAGCAGTACTTC.

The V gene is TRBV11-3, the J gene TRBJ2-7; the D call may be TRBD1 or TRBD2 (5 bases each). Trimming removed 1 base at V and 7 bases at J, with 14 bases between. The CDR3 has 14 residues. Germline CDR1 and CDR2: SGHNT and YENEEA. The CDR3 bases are TGTGCCAGCAGCTTAGTTTCCCGGGGCAATGAGCAGTACTTC. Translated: CASSLVSRGNEQYF.

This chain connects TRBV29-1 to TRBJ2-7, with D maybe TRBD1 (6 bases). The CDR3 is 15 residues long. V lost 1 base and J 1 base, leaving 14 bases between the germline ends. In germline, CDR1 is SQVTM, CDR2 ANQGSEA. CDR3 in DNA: TGCAGCGTTGAAGGTATTCAGGACAGATCCTACGAGCAGTACTTC. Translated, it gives CSVEGIQDRSYEQYF.

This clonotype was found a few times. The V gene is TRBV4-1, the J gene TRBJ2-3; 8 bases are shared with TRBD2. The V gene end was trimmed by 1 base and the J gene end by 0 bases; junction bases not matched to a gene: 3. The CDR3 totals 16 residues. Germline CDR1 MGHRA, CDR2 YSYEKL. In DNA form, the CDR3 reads TGCGCCAGCAGCCAAGGGACTAGCCGGAGCACAGATACGCAGTATTTT. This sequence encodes CASSQGTSRSTDTQYF.

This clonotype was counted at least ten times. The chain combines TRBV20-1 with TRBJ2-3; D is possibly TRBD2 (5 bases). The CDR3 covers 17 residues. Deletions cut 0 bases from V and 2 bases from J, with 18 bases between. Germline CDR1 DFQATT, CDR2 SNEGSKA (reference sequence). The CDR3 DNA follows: TGCAGTGCTAGAGATAGGTACGGAAGAGGGAACACAGATACGCAGTATTTT. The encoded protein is CSARDRYGRGNTDTQYF.

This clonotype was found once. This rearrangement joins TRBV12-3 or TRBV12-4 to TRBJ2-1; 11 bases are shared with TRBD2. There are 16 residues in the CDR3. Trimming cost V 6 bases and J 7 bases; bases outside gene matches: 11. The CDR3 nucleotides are TGTGCCAGCAGCGACCTAGGGGCTAGCGGGGGGAATGAGCAGTTCTTC. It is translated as CASSDLGASGGNEQFF.

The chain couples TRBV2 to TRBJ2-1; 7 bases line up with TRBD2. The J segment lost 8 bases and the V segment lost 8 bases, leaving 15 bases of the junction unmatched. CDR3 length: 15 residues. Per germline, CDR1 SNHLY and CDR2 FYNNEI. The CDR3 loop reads CASARTRTGGDEQFF. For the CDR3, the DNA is TGTGCCAGCGCCAGGACTAGAACCGGTGGCGATGAGCAGTTCTTC.

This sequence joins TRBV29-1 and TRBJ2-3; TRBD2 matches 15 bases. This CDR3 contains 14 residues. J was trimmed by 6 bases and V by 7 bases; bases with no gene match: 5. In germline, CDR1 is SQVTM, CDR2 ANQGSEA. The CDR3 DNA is TGCAGCGCCGGACTAGCGGGAGGGGTGGATACGCAGTATTTT. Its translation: CSAGLAGGVDTQYF.

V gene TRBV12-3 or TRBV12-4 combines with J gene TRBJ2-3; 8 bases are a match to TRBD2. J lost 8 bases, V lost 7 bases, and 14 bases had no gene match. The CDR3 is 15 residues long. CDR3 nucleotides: TGTGCCAGCAACCAAGTCCAGCGGGGGAGGGGTACGCAGTATTTT. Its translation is CASNQVQRGRGTQYF.

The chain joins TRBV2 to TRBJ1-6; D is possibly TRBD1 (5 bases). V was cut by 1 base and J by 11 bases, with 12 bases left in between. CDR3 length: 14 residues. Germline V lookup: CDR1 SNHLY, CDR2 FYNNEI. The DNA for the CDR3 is TGTGCCAGCAGTGAAGGCTCAGGGCCCGCACCCCTCCACTTT. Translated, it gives CASSEGSGPAPLHF.

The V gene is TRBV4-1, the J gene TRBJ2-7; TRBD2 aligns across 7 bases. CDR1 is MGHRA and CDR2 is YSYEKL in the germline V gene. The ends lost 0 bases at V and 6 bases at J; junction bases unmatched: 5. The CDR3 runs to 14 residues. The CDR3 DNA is TGCGCCAGCAGCCAAGACCCCGGGGGGTCCGAGCAGTACTTC. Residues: CASSQDPGGSEQYF.

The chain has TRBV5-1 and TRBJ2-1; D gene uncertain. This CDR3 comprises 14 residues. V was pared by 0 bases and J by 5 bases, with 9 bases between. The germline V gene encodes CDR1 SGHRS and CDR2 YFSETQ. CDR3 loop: CASSLGHLNNEQFF. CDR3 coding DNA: TGCGCCAGCAGCTTGGGACACTTGAACAATGAGCAGTTCTTC.

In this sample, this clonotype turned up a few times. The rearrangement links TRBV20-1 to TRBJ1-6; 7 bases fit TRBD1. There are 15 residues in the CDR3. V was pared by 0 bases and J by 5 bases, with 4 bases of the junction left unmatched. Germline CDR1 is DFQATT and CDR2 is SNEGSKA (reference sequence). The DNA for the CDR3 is TGCAGTGCTAGAGACTCGGACAGGAATAATTCACCCCTCCACTTT. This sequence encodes CSARDSDRNNSPLHF.

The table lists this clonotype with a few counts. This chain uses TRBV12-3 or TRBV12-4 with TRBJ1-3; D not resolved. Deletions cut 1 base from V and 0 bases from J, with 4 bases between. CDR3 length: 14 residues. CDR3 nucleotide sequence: TGTGCCAGCAGTTTAGACAGCTCTGGAAACACCATATATTTT. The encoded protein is CASSLDSSGNTIYF.

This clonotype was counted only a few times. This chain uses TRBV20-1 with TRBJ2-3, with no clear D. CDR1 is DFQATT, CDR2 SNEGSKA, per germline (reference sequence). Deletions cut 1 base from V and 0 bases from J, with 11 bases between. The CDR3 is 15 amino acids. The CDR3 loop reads CSARGATGSTDTQYF. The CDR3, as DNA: TGCAGTGCTAGAGGGGCTACCGGAAGCACAGATACGCAGTATTTT.

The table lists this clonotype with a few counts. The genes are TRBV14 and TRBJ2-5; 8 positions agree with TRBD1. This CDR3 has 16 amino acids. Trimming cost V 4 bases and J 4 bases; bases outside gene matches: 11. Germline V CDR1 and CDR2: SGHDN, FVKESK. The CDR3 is CASSPERRGRGETQYF. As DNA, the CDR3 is TGTGCCAGCAGCCCAGAGCGCAGGGGGCGCGGAGAGACCCAGTACTTC.

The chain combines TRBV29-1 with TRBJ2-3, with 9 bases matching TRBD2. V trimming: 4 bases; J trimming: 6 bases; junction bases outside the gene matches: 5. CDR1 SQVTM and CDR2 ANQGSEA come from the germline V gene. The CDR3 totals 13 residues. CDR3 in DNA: TGCAGCGTTGGCGGGGGGGACCTGGATACGCAGTATTTT. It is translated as CSVGGGDLDTQYF.

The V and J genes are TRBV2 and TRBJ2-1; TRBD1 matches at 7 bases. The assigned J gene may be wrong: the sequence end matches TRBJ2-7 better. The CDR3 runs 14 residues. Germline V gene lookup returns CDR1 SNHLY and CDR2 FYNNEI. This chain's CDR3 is CASSERGPYNEQYF. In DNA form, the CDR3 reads TGTGCCAGCAGTGAGAGGGGGCCCTACAATGAGCAGTACTTC.

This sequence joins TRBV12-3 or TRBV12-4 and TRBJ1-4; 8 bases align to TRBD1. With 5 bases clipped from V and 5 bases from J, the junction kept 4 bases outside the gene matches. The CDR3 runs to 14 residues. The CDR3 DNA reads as TGTGCCAGCAGTCGACAGGGGTCAAATGAAAAACTGTTTTTT. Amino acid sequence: CASSRQGSNEKLFF.

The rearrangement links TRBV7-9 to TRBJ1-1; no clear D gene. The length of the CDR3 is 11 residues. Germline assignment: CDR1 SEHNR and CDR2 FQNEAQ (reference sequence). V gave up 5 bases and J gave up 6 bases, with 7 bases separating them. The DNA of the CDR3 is TGTGCCAGCAGCAGGCAGCCTGAAGCTTTCTTT. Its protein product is CASSRQPEAFF.

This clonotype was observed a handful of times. CDR3 coding DNA: TGTGCCAGCAACGCGGGGGGGAGTTACTACAATGAGCAGTTCTTC. Translating it yields CASNAGGSYYNEQFF. The chain combines TRBV7-2 with TRBJ2-1; 9 nucleotides line up with TRBD2. From germline, CDR1 is SGHTA and CDR2 FQGNSA. V lost 7 bases, J lost 3 bases, and 7 bases stayed unmatched. The CDR3 consists of 15 residues.

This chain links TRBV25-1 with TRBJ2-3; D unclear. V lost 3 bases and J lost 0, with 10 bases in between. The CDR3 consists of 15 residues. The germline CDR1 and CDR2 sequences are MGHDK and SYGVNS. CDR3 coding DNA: TGTGCCAGCAGTGATTACCGTATTAGCACAGATACGCAGTATTTT. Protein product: CASSDYRISTDTQYF.

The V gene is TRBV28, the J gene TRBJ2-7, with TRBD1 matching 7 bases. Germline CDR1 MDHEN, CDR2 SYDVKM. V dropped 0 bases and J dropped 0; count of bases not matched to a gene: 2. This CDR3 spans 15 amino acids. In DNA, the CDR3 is TGTGCCAGCAGTTTATGGGGGGACAGCTCCTACGAGCAGTACTTC. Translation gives CASSLWGDSSYEQYF. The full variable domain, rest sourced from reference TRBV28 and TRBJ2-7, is DVKVTQSSRYLVKRTGEKVFLECVQDMDHENMFWYRQDPGLGLRLIYFSYDVKMKEKGDIPEGYSVSREKKERFSLILESASTNQTSMYLCASSLWGDSSYEQYFGPGTRLTVT.

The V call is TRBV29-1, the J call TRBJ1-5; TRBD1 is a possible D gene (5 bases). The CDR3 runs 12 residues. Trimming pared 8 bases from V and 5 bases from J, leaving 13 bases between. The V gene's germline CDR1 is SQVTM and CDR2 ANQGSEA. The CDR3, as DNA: TGCAGCACCAGGTGGGGGGATCAGCCCCAGCATTTT. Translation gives CSTRWGDQPQHF.

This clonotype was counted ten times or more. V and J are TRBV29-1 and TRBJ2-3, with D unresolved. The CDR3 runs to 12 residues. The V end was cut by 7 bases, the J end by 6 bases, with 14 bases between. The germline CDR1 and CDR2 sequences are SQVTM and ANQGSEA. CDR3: CSAGLNFDTQYF. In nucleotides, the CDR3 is TGCAGCGCAGGATTGAATTTCGATACGCAGTATTTT.

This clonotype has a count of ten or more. The CDR3 loop is CASSPSRETQYF. Written as DNA, the CDR3 is TGTGCCAGCAGCCCTAGCCGAGAGACCCAGTACTTC. The V gene is TRBV7-2, the J gene TRBJ2-5; tentatively, D is TRBD2 (5 bases). Trimming left V 5 bases short and J 4 bases short, with 8 bases between. There are 12 residues in the CDR3. From germline, CDR1 is SGHTA and CDR2 FQGNSA. Full variable domain (rest looked up from reference TRBV7-2 and TRBJ2-5): GAGVSQSPSNKVTEKGKDVELRCDPISGHTALYWYRQSLGQGLEFLIYFQGNSAPDKSGLPSDRFSAERTGGSVSTLTIQRTQQEDSAVYLCASSPSRETQYFGPGTRLLVL.

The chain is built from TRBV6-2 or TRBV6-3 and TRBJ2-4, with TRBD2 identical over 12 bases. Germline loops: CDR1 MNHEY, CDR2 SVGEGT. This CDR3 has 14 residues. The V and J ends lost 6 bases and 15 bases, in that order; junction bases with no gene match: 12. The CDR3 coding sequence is TGTGCCAGCAGCAGGACTAGCGGGACCCACGAGCGGTACTTC. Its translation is CASSRTSGTHERYF.

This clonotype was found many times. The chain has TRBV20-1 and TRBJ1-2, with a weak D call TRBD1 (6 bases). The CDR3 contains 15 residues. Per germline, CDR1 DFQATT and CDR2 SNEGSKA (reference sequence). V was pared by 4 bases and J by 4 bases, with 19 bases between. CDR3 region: CSATSGQGHIYGYTF. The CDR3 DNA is TGCAGTGCTACTTCGGGGCAGGGACATATCTATGGCTACACCTTC.

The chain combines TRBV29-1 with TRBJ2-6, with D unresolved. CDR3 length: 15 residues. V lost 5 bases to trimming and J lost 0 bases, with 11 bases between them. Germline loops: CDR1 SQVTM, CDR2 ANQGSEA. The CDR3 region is CSVTGSRSGANVLTF. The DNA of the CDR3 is TGCAGCGTTACGGGCAGCCGCTCTGGGGCCAACGTCCTGACTTTC.